What follows is one T cell receptor (beta chain) and its context. The assay was immunoSEQ multiplex PCR, and TCRdb's table has in-frame clones only and misses some. The data contain 200,000 to 300,000 clones, 75% to 90% of them seen just once; the ten biggest clones take up around 12%. The data originate from a study of blood T cell repertoires in COVID-19. Study at large: The origin of the acute and convalescent COVID-19 samples was the United States, Italy and Spain. The cDNA or gDNA used as material had been derived from T cells, B-cell-depleted T cells, or PBMCs.

Germline CDR1 LNHDA, CDR2 SQIVND (reference sequence). This CDR3 spans 14 amino acids. The V segment lost 5 bases and the J segment 2 bases; nucleotides outside the gene matches: 3. Sequenced sample: peripheral blood. The receptor's source is a woman in her fifties or sixties with active or convalescent COVID-19. The chain uses TRBV19 and TRBJ1-3; TRBD1 matches at 7 bases. The CDR3 reads CASSVTGTGNTIYF. In DNA, the CDR3 is TGTGCCAGTAGTGTGACAGGGACTGGAAACACCATATATTTT.